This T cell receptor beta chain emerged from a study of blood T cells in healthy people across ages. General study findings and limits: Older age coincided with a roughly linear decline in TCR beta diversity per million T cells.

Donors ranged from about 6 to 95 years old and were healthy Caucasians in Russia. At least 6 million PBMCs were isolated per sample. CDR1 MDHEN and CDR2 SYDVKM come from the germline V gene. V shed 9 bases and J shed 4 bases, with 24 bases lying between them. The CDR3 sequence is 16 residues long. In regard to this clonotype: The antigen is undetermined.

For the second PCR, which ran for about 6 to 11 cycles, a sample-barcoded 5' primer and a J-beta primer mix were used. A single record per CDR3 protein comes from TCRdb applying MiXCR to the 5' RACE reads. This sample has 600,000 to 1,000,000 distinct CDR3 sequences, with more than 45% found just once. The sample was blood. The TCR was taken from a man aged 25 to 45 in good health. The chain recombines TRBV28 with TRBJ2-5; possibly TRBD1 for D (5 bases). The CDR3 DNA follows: TGTGCCAGTAACGTACTCAGTGCGACAGTGGGAGAGACCCAGTACTTC. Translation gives CASNVLSATVGETQYF.